This T cell receptor (beta chain) comes out of a study of blood T cells in healthy people across ages. As for the study in general: Template switching picked up about one barcoded beta molecule for each two T cells.

CDR3 length: 15 residues. The germline V and J ends were trimmed by 7 bases and 0 bases, with 10 bases remaining between them. The germline V gene encodes CDR1 SEHNR and CDR2 FQNEAQ (reference sequence). This clonotype was seen ten or more times. Antigen specificity is unknown. Study outcomes and limitations: While age rose, TCR beta diversity per million T cells dropped in a roughly linear way. Investigators viewed diversity estimates from one million T cells as underestimates, the study reported.

Primed by a sample-barcoded 5' primer and a J-beta primer mix, a second PCR proceeded for roughly 6 to 12 cycles. TCRdb itself ran the 5' RACE reads through MiXCR, one entry per CDR3 protein. Found here are 1.5 million to 2 million distinct CDR3 sequences, around 48% of them singletons; the top ten hold over 2%. Specimen: blood. The gene calls are TRBV7-9 and TRBJ1-6, with a weak D call TRBD1 (5 bases). This receptor was obtained from a woman aged 40 to 50 in good health. CDR3 bases: TGTGCCAGCACCCGGGGGAGCTCCTATAATTCACCCCTCCACTTT. This codes for CASTRGSSYNSPLHF. The full variable domain, in which reference TRBV7-9 and TRBJ1-6 provide the parts outside the CDR3, is DTGVSQNPRHKITKRGQNVTFRCDPISEHNRLYWYRQTLGQGPEFLTYFQNEAQLEKSRLLSDRFSAERPKGSFSTLEIQRTEQGDSAMYLCASTRGSSYNSPLHFGNGTRLTVT.